These T cell receptor beta chains were read from a single sample in a study of response to subunit inactivated influenza vaccine. A single record per CDR3 protein comes from TCRdb applying MiXCR to the RT-PCR reads. In the table there are roughly 160,000 distinct CDR3 sequences, roughly a tenth of which are singletons. The specimen comprised non-naive T cells sorted from PBMCs, sampled more than 35 days after vaccination. These receptors came from a man aged 50 to 60 who received an inactivated influenza vaccine. Both conserved end residues are part of each CDR3. The D gene is left open where the match is weak. For some rows the clone size is stated as once, few or many, or as a class when expanded; others skip it.

d_call: NA; v_call: TRBV10-3; j_call: TRBJ2-7; clone_size: many; cdr3_aa: CAISANSGSYEQYF; cdr3_nt: TGTGCCATCAGTGCGAATAGCGGCTCCTACGAGCAGTACTTC
d_call: TRBD2; v_call: TRBV6-2/TRBV6-3; j_call: TRBJ2-7; clone_size: few; cdr3_aa: CASSYGGGDPYEQYF; cdr3_nt: TGTGCCAGCAGTTACGGCGGGGGGGATCCTTACGAGCAGTACTTC
d_call: TRBD2; v_call: TRBV20-1; j_call: TRBJ2-1; clone_size: NA; cdr3_aa: CSARLTSVKDNEQFF; cdr3_nt: TGCAGTGCCAGACTAACTAGCGTCAAGGACAATGAGCAGTTCTTC
d_call: TRBD2; v_call: TRBV11-2; j_call: TRBJ2-5; clone_size: NA; cdr3_aa: CASSFGLAGEVTIGVAQYF; cdr3_nt: TGTGCCAGCAGCTTTGGACTAGCGGGAGAGGTCACAATCGGAGTGGCCCAGTACTTC
d_call: NA; v_call: TRBV5-5; j_call: TRBJ2-4; clone_size: few; cdr3_aa: CASSLAGAGDIQYF; cdr3_nt: TGTGCCAGCAGCTTGGCAGGGGCAGGAGACATTCAGTACTTC
d_call: TRBD1; v_call: TRBV7-2; j_call: TRBJ2-2; clone_size: NA; cdr3_aa: CASSARQGNAGELFF; cdr3_nt: TGTGCCAGCAGCGCCCGACAGGGTAACGCCGGGGAGCTGTTTTTT
d_call: NA; v_call: TRBV27; j_call: TRBJ1-5; clone_size: NA; cdr3_aa: CASSLRSQGAQPQHF; cdr3_nt: TGTGCCAGCAGTTTAAGATCACAGGGAGCTCAGCCCCAGCATTTT
d_call: TRBD1; v_call: TRBV19; j_call: TRBJ1-5; clone_size: few; cdr3_aa: CASVPSSGTGKYSNQPQHF; cdr3_nt: TGTGCCAGTGTTCCGAGCTCCGGGACAGGTAAATATAGCAATCAGCCCCAGCATTTT
d_call: NA; v_call: TRBV7-9; j_call: TRBJ1-1; clone_size: many; cdr3_aa: CASSSLGTEAFF; cdr3_nt: TGTGCCAGCAGCTCCCTTGGTACTGAAGCTTTCTTT
d_call: NA; v_call: TRBV10-3; j_call: TRBJ2-3; clone_size: NA; cdr3_aa: CAISPEGTGTDTQYF; cdr3_nt: TGTGCCATCAGCCCGGAGGGGACCGGCACAGATACGCAGTATTTT
d_call: NA; v_call: TRBV20-1; j_call: TRBJ2-1; clone_size: many; cdr3_aa: CSARQGERDEQFF; cdr3_nt: TGCAGTGCTAGACAGGGGGAGCGGGATGAGCAGTTCTTC
d_call: TRBD2; v_call: TRBV11-2; j_call: TRBJ2-1; clone_size: few; cdr3_aa: CASSLEGLAGVYEQFF; cdr3_nt: TGTGCCAGCAGCTTAGAGGGACTAGCGGGAGTATACGAGCAGTTCTTC
d_call: NA; v_call: TRBV14; j_call: TRBJ2-7; clone_size: few; cdr3_aa: CASSQLDYSSEEQYF; cdr3_nt: TGTGCCAGCAGCCAATTGGACTACTCCTCCGAGGAGCAGTACTTC
d_call: NA; v_call: TRBV10-3; j_call: TRBJ2-1; clone_size: few; cdr3_aa: CAISVDRRDEQFF; cdr3_nt: TGTGCCATCAGCGTGGACAGGAGGGATGAGCAGTTCTTC
d_call: NA; v_call: TRBV11-2; j_call: TRBJ1-1; clone_size: many; cdr3_aa: CASRPRGAGWNTEAFF; cdr3_nt: TGTGCCAGCAGACCTCGAGGGGCAGGATGGAACACTGAAGCTTTCTTT
d_call: TRBD1; v_call: TRBV12-3/TRBV12-4; j_call: TRBJ2-7; clone_size: many; cdr3_aa: CASSRRDRGYYEQYF; cdr3_nt: TGTGCCAGCAGTCGCCGGGACAGGGGCTACTACGAGCAGTACTTC
d_call: TRBD1; v_call: TRBV18; j_call: TRBJ1-2; clone_size: NA; cdr3_aa: CASSPSTGTFDYTF; cdr3_nt: TGTGCCAGCTCACCATCGACAGGGACCTTTGACTACACCTTC
d_call: NA; v_call: TRBV6-2/TRBV6-3; j_call: TRBJ2-7; clone_size: few; cdr3_aa: CASSRPGTGEQYF; cdr3_nt: TGTGCCAGCAGCCGACCGGGGACTGGCGAGCAGTACTTC
d_call: TRBD2; v_call: TRBV12-3/TRBV12-4; j_call: TRBJ2-3; clone_size: NA; cdr3_aa: CASRGLAGGIDTQYF; cdr3_nt: TGTGCCAGCAGGGGACTAGCGGGAGGGATTGATACGCAGTATTTT
d_call: TRBD2; v_call: TRBV5-1; j_call: TRBJ2-5; clone_size: few; cdr3_aa: CASSLDGTNEETQYF; cdr3_nt: TGCGCCAGCAGCTTGGACGGGACTAACGAAGAGACCCAGTACTTC
d_call: NA; v_call: TRBV7-2; j_call: TRBJ1-2; clone_size: NA; cdr3_aa: CASSITDQGYGYTF; cdr3_nt: TGTGCCAGCAGCATTACCGACCAGGGCTATGGCTACACCTTC
d_call: TRBD1; v_call: TRBV6-5; j_call: TRBJ2-7; clone_size: NA; cdr3_aa: CASSYGDRSYEQYF; cdr3_nt: TGTGCCAGCAGTTACGGGGACAGATCCTACGAGCAGTACTTC
d_call: NA; v_call: TRBV5-1; j_call: TRBJ2-2; clone_size: many; cdr3_aa: CASSSSVSTGELFF; cdr3_nt: NA
d_call: NA; v_call: TRBV12-3/TRBV12-4; j_call: TRBJ2-1; clone_size: many; cdr3_aa: CASRPLTEYNEQFF; cdr3_nt: TGTGCCAGCAGGCCCCTGACAGAATACAATGAGCAGTTCTTC
d_call: TRBD2; v_call: TRBV20-1; j_call: TRBJ2-1; clone_size: NA; cdr3_aa: CSAKTSGFSYNEQFF; cdr3_nt: TGCAGTGCCAAGACTAGCGGGTTTTCCTACAATGAGCAGTTCTTC
d_call: NA; v_call: TRBV4-3; j_call: TRBJ2-3; clone_size: many; cdr3_aa: CASSQRVLDTQYF; cdr3_nt: TGCGCCAGCAGCCAAAGGGTCTTAGATACGCAGTATTTT
d_call: TRBD1; v_call: TRBV7-3; j_call: TRBJ1-1; clone_size: NA; cdr3_aa: CASSPQGMSTEAFF; cdr3_nt: TGTGCCAGCAGCCCACAGGGGATGAGCACTGAAGCTTTCTTT
d_call: NA; v_call: TRBV4-3; j_call: TRBJ2-3; clone_size: NA; cdr3_aa: CASSQELGPHTQYF; cdr3_nt: TGCGCCAGCAGCCAAGAGCTCGGACCCCATACGCAGTATTTT
d_call: NA; v_call: TRBV9; j_call: TRBJ1-3; clone_size: NA; cdr3_aa: CASSVTAGSSGNTIYF; cdr3_nt: TGTGCCAGCAGCGTAACGGCAGGCAGCTCTGGAAACACCATATATTTT
d_call: NA; v_call: TRBV29-1; j_call: TRBJ2-3; clone_size: many; cdr3_aa: CSVEEGKDGTDTQYF; cdr3_nt: TGCAGCGTTGAAGAAGGAAAGGACGGCACAGATACGCAGTATTTT
d_call: NA; v_call: TRBV20-1; j_call: TRBJ1-4; clone_size: NA; cdr3_aa: CSAMGTADTNEKLFF; cdr3_nt: TGCAGTGCTATGGGGACGGCTGACACTAATGAAAAACTGTTTTTT
d_call: TRBD1; v_call: TRBV3-1; j_call: TRBJ1-1; clone_size: few; cdr3_aa: CASSQGTGGITEAFF; cdr3_nt: TGTGCCAGCAGCCAAGGGACAGGGGGTATCACTGAAGCTTTCTTT
d_call: NA; v_call: TRBV11-2; j_call: TRBJ1-4; clone_size: NA; cdr3_aa: CASSLTTATNEKLFF; cdr3_nt: TGTGCCAGCAGCTTGACCACAGCAACTAATGAAAAACTGTTTTTT
d_call: NA; v_call: TRBV9; j_call: TRBJ1-5; clone_size: many; cdr3_aa: CASSVDSLGTQPQHF; cdr3_nt: TGTGCCAGCAGCGTAGACTCTTTGGGGACTCAGCCCCAGCATTTT
d_call: TRBD1; v_call: TRBV4-3; j_call: TRBJ1-2; clone_size: NA; cdr3_aa: CASSTDRGGGYTF; cdr3_nt: TGCGCCAGCAGCACGGACAGGGGAGGTGGCTACACCTTC
d_call: NA; v_call: TRBV3-1; j_call: TRBJ2-2; clone_size: NA; cdr3_aa: CASSQVIRAGISGELFF; cdr3_nt: TGTGCCAGCAGCCAAGTCATCAGAGCGGGTATTTCCGGGGAGCTGTTTTTT
d_call: NA; v_call: TRBV27; j_call: TRBJ2-7; clone_size: NA; cdr3_aa: CASSRPGLGEQYF; cdr3_nt: TGTGCCAGCAGTCGCCCAGGGTTAGGCGAGCAGTACTTC
d_call: NA; v_call: TRBV14; j_call: TRBJ1-6; clone_size: few; cdr3_aa: CASSLGPRVEDSPLHF; cdr3_nt: TGTGCCAGCAGCTTAGGACCCAGGGTGGAGGATTCACCCCTCCACTTT
d_call: TRBD1; v_call: TRBV10-3; j_call: TRBJ2-1; clone_size: NA; cdr3_aa: CAISVGTGSEQFF; cdr3_nt: TGTGCCATCAGTGTAGGGACAGGGAGTGAGCAGTTCTTC
d_call: NA; v_call: TRBV11-2; j_call: TRBJ1-5; clone_size: many; cdr3_aa: CASSLSAGQPQHF; cdr3_nt: TGTGCCAGCAGCTTATCGGCGGGCCAGCCCCAGCATTTT
d_call: NA; v_call: TRBV20-1; j_call: TRBJ2-5; clone_size: few; cdr3_aa: CSALPPVAHQETQYF; cdr3_nt: TGCAGTGCCCTACCTCCCGTGGCGCACCAAGAGACCCAGTACTTC
d_call: TRBD2; v_call: TRBV12-3/TRBV12-4; j_call: TRBJ2-7; clone_size: many; cdr3_aa: CASSLAVGGSEQYF; cdr3_nt: TGTGCCAGCAGTTTAGCGGTCGGCGGGAGCGAGCAGTACTTC
d_call: NA; v_call: TRBV3-1; j_call: TRBJ2-5; clone_size: NA; cdr3_aa: CASSQVPAAETQYF; cdr3_nt: TGTGCCAGCAGCCAAGTTCCGGCGGCTGAGACCCAGTACTTC
d_call: TRBD2; v_call: TRBV7-9; j_call: TRBJ2-5; clone_size: many; cdr3_aa: CASSRGTSLGQETQYF; cdr3_nt: TGTGCCAGCAGCCGTGGGACTAGCCTAGGCCAAGAGACCCAGTACTTC
d_call: NA; v_call: TRBV5-1; j_call: TRBJ2-2; clone_size: NA; cdr3_aa: CASGIQGGDTGELFF; cdr3_nt: TGCGCCAGCGGAATACAGGGTGGCGACACCGGGGAGCTGTTTTTT
d_call: NA; v_call: TRBV5-1; j_call: TRBJ2-3; clone_size: NA; cdr3_aa: CASSRDHGPTDTQYF; cdr3_nt: TGCGCCAGCAGCAGGGACCATGGACCCACAGATACGCAGTATTTT
d_call: NA; v_call: TRBV7-8; j_call: TRBJ1-5; clone_size: few; cdr3_aa: CASSLTGGPYSNQPQHF; cdr3_nt: TGTGCCAGCAGCTTGACTGGGGGACCGTATAGCAATCAGCCCCAGCATTTT
d_call: NA; v_call: TRBV5-1; j_call: TRBJ1-3; clone_size: many; cdr3_aa: CASSLAGNTIYF; cdr3_nt: TGCGCCAGCAGCTTGGCCGGAAACACCATATATTTT
d_call: NA; v_call: TRBV6-2/TRBV6-3; j_call: TRBJ1-2; clone_size: many; cdr3_aa: CASSRDTRYGYTF; cdr3_nt: TGTGCCAGCAGCCGGGACACAAGATATGGCTACACCTTC
d_call: NA; v_call: TRBV29-1; j_call: TRBJ1-2; clone_size: few; cdr3_aa: CSVEGLVEGSYGYTF; cdr3_nt: TGCAGCGTTGAGGGGCTGGTGGAAGGAAGCTATGGCTACACCTTC
d_call: NA; v_call: TRBV7-9; j_call: TRBJ2-7; clone_size: many; cdr3_aa: CASSPWDNEQYF; cdr3_nt: TGTGCCAGCAGCCCTTGGGACAACGAGCAGTACTTC
d_call: NA; v_call: TRBV7-9; j_call: TRBJ2-2; clone_size: NA; cdr3_aa: CASSLGGDRELFF; cdr3_nt: TGTGCCAGCAGCTTAGGAGGGGACAGGGAGCTGTTTTTT